These 12 T cell receptor beta chains were all obtained from the same sample, sequenced in a study of T-cell reconstitution after alpha-beta-depleted transplantation in children. During its preparation, the TCRbeta library received unique molecular identifiers. TCRdb recomputed calls from the PCR reads with MiXCR, one row per CDR3 protein. The table has about 400,000 distinct CDR3 sequences, 20% seen once. Sequences were derived from PBMCs from the stem cell graft donor, sampled from the stem cell graft. The origin of the receptors is a human donor who donated a stem cell graft to a child with acute myeloid leukemia.

The chain is built from TRBV5-1 and TRBJ2-7; TRBD1 matches 10 bases. After removal of 4 bases from V and 5 bases from J, the junction contained 12 bases not matched to a gene. Germline CDR1 and CDR2: SGHRS and YFSETQ. This CDR3 has 16 residues. The DNA of the CDR3 is TGCGCCAGCAGCCCACACTTGGGACAGGGGAAGGACGAGCAGTACTTC. Amino acid sequence: CASSPHLGQGKDEQYF. Full variable domain (missing parts from reference TRBV5-1 and TRBJ2-7): KAGVTQTPRYLIKTRGQQVTLSCSPISGHRSVSWYQQTPGQGLQFLFEYFSETQRNKGNFPGRFSGRQFSNSRSEMNVSTLELGDSALYLCASSPHLGQGKDEQYFGPGTRLTVT.

This clonotype was observed a handful of times. This sequence joins TRBV20-1 and TRBJ2-5; D is unresolved. V dropped 4 bases and J dropped 0 bases, with 6 bases sitting between them. Germline assignment: CDR1 DFQATT and CDR2 SNEGSKA (reference sequence). This CDR3 spans 12 amino acids. The CDR3 bases are TGCAGTGCTAAGCCGAACCAAGAGACCCAGTACTTC. Translation gives CSAKPNQETQYF.

V gene TRBV18 combines with J gene TRBJ2-1; 9 nucleotides align to TRBD2. Per germline, CDR1 KGHSH and CDR2 LQKENI. The CDR3 totals 16 residues. V was pared by 0 bases and J by 2 bases, with 2 bases of the junction left unmatched. CDR3 DNA sequence: TGTGCCAGCTCACCACCTAGCGGGAGCCCCTACAATGAGCAGTTCTTC. Translated, it gives CASSPPSGSPYNEQFF.

This clonotype has a handful of counts. The V call is TRBV10-2, the J call TRBJ1-1; unclear D gene. Germline V CDR1 and CDR2: WSHSY, SAAADI. The CDR3 spans 13 residues. The V gene lost 8 bases and the J gene lost 2 bases, with 12 bases spanning the gap. Written as DNA, the CDR3 is TGCGCCAGCCGGAGGCAAAGAAACACTGAAGCTTTCTTT. Amino acids: CASRRQRNTEAFF.

The rearrangement uses TRBV20-1 and TRBJ1-2; perhaps TRBD1 as D (6 bases). This CDR3 has 13 residues. Germline loops: CDR1 DFQATT, CDR2 SNEGSKA (reference sequence). V lost 1 base and J 8 bases, leaving 14 bases between the germline ends. This CDR3 reads CSARATGRIGYTF. Here the CDR3 DNA reads TGCAGTGCTAGAGCAACAGGGAGGATAGGCTACACCTTC.

The sample holds a few counts of this clonotype. V is TRBV12-3 or TRBV12-4 and J is TRBJ2-3, with D perhaps matching TRBD1 (5 bases). V was pared by 7 bases and J by 3 bases, with 14 bases between. This CDR3 contains 14 residues. In DNA form, the CDR3 reads TGTGCCAGCAATAGCCAAGGGGTGACAGATACGCAGTATTTT. It encodes CASNSQGVTDTQYF.

The table lists this clonotype with a few counts. The chain couples TRBV12-3 or TRBV12-4 to TRBJ1-2; TRBD1 is a possible D gene (5 bases). The germline V and J ends were trimmed by 0 bases and 6 bases, with 11 bases remaining between them. The CDR3 is 14 residues long. CDR3 DNA sequence: TGTGCCAGCAGTTTAGCAGGGGAAAGGGATGGCTACACCTTC. This gives the protein CASSLAGERDGYTF.

This clonotype was seen many times. The rearrangement links TRBV20-1 to TRBJ2-1; D gene ambiguous. CDR1 is DFQATT and CDR2 is SNEGSKA in the germline V gene (reference sequence). This CDR3 has 10 amino acids. V was trimmed by 4 bases and J by 8 bases, leaving 6 bases between them. CDR3 sequence reads: CSAMSYEQFF. The CDR3 DNA is TGCAGTGCTATGAGTTATGAGCAGTTCTTC.

The table lists this clonotype with many counts. CDR3 sequence: CSASTGVDYGYTF. DNA of the CDR3: TGCAGTGCTAGCACAGGGGTTGACTATGGCTACACCTTC. This chain links TRBV20-1 with TRBJ1-2; 7 positions agree with TRBD1. J lost 3 bases, V lost 3 bases, and 4 bases had no gene match. The CDR3 has 13 amino acids. Germline assignment: CDR1 DFQATT and CDR2 SNEGSKA (reference sequence).

In nucleotides, the CDR3 is TGTGCCAGCAGCGCAGATTGGGGACAGCCGCTAGATACGCAGTATTTT. Translating gives CASSADWGQPLDTQYF. V and J are TRBV12-3 or TRBV12-4 and TRBJ2-3, with TRBD1 matching 7 bases. This CDR3 has 16 amino acids. V gave up 6 bases and J gave up 5 bases; unmatched junction bases: 14.

This clonotype has a handful of counts. The chain recombines TRBV12-3 or TRBV12-4 with TRBJ2-1; 10 bases are a match to TRBD2. The CDR3 contains 16 residues. With 3 bases clipped from V and 9 bases from J, the junction kept 11 bases outside the gene matches. The CDR3 nucleotides are TGTGCCAGCAGTTTGTCTAGCGGGAGTGGGTGGGGTGAGCAGTTCTTC. It yields the protein CASSLSSGSGWGEQFF.

This clonotype was picked up many times. The chain links TRBV27 to TRBJ2-1; 9 bases fit TRBD2. Trimming at V came to 7 bases and at J to 1 base, leaving 8 bases not matched to a gene. The germline CDR1 and CDR2 sequences are MNHEY and SMNVEV (reference sequence). CDR3 length equals 16 residues. The CDR3 nucleotides are TGTGCCAGCATCCCTTCTCTAGCGGGATCCTACAATGAGCAGTTCTTC. Translation gives CASIPSLAGSYNEQFF.